This T cell receptor (beta chain) stems from a study of blood T cell repertoires in COVID-19. In the study overall: COVID-19 samples, acute and convalescent, were from the United States, Italy and Spain.

CDR3 length equals 14 residues. The germline V gene has CDR1 SGHAT and CDR2 FQNNGV. The V end was cut by 0 bases, the J end by 7 bases, with 10 bases between. Original handling: By means of reference gene primer amplification, nucleated cell counts were estimated. Assay used: immunoSEQ multiplex PCR; TCRdb lists only in-frame clones, some missing. The V and J calls and clone size come from that table; D and trimming were worked out from the DNA. The data hold 210,000 or so clones, with more than 75% observed a single time. Source material: peripheral blood. The chain combines TRBV11-2 with TRBJ1-5; possibly TRBD1 for D (6 bases). This sequence originates from a man aged 50 to 60 with acute or convalescent COVID-19. The CDR3 loop is CASSLDRGGQPQHF. The CDR3 DNA follows: TGTGCCAGCAGCTTAGACAGGGGTGGCCAGCCCCAGCATTTT. Variable domain in full (rest from reference TRBV11-2 and TRBJ1-5): EAGVAQSPRYKIIEKRQSVAFWCNPISGHATLYWYQQILGQGPKLLIQFQNNGVVDDSQLPKDRFSAERLKGVDSTLKIQPAKLEDSAVYLCASSLDRGGQPQHFGDGTRLSIL.